This entry lists 27 T cell receptor beta chains sequenced from one sample in a study of blood T cell repertoires in COVID-19. Repertoires were generated with immunoSEQ multiplex PCR, while TCRdb's copy carries only in-frame clones and drops some. The sample holds over 350,000 clones, about 89% seen once. Sequences were obtained from peripheral blood. All receptors come from a woman aged 25-40 years with acute or convalescent COVID-19.

The rearrangement links TRBV7-9 to TRBJ2-1, with 9 bases identical to TRBD2. The CDR3 runs 15 residues. Germline assignment: CDR1 SEHNR and CDR2 FQNEAQ (reference sequence). Trimming took 1 base from V and 6 from J; bases not matched to a gene: 4. CDR3 DNA: TGTGCCAGCAGCTTAGTTCTAGCGGGGATCAATGAGCAGTTCTTC. This sequence encodes CASSLVLAGINEQFF.

This clone has a count of ten or more. DNA for the CDR3: TGTGCCAGCAGCTTAGCGCTAGGAGAGACCCAGTACTTC. Translating gives CASSLALGETQYF. The V call is TRBV11-2, the J call TRBJ2-5; D call uncertain. Germline V gene sequence: CDR1 SGHAT, CDR2 FQNNGV. CDR3 length: 13 amino acids. V was trimmed by 1 base and J by 4 bases, leaving 7 bases between them. Based on the CDR3 plus reference TRBV11-2 and TRBJ2-5, the full variable domain is EAGVAQSPRYKIIEKRQSVAFWCNPISGHATLYWYQQILGQGPKLLIQFQNNGVVDDSQLPKDRFSAERLKGVDSTLKIQPAKLEDSAVYLCASSLALGETQYFGPGTRLLVL.

The rearrangement joins TRBV30 to TRBJ2-3; D possibly corresponds to TRBD2 (6 bases). The V gene lost 3 bases and the J gene lost 4 bases, with 14 bases spanning the gap. This CDR3 has 14 residues. Germline loops: CDR1 GTSNPN, CDR2 SVGIG (reference sequence). CDR3 coding DNA: TGTGCCTGGAGGGGGGGAGAGGTTCCAGATACGCAGTATTTT. Translation: CAWRGGEVPDTQYF.

The chain links TRBV7-2 to TRBJ2-7, with 7 bases that match TRBD1. The junction had 5 bases not matched to a gene; V was cut back by 6 bases and J by 0 bases. The CDR3 spans 14 residues. Germline CDR1 SGHTA, CDR2 FQGNSA. The CDR3 DNA follows: TGTGCCAGCAGGAAGGGACAGAGCTCCTACGAGCAGTACTTC. It specifies CASRKGQSSYEQYF.

This clone was detected a few times. The V gene is TRBV12-3 or TRBV12-4, the J gene TRBJ2-2; D is undetermined. V lost 7 bases and J lost 5, with 5 bases in between. CDR3 size: 11 residues. In nucleotides, the CDR3 is TGTGCCAGCACTTCGACCGGGGAGCTGTTTTTT. This sequence encodes CASTSTGELFF.

The chain couples TRBV28 to TRBJ2-3; D is uncertain. The CDR3 loop spans 11 amino acids. Germline loops: CDR1 MDHEN, CDR2 SYDVKM. V was clipped by 7 bases and J by 6 bases, with 8 bases between them. The CDR3 region has the DNA TGTGCCAGCACGCTTGAGGATACGCAGTATTTT. Translation gives CASTLEDTQYF.

The CDR3 loop is CASSQGHGSEQYF. The DNA for the CDR3 is TGTGCCAGCAGCCAAGGTCATGGTAGCGAGCAGTACTTC. The V gene is TRBV3-1 (or the pseudogene TRBV3-2), the J gene TRBJ2-7; D remains ambiguous. CDR1 and CDR2 from the germline V gene are LGHDT and YNNKEL (reference sequence). The CDR3 sequence is 13 residues long. Trimming removed 1 base from V and 6 bases from J, with 10 bases in between.

This clone was counted a single time. V gene TRBV7-2 combines with J gene TRBJ2-7; 8 positions agree with TRBD2. Germline values: CDR1 SGHTA, CDR2 FQGNSA. J lost 4 bases, V lost 7 bases, and 12 bases had no gene match. The CDR3 contains 15 residues. CDR3 in amino acids: CASNKPGTRSYEQYF. The CDR3 bases are TGTGCCAGCAATAAACCCGGGACTAGAAGTTACGAGCAGTACTTC.

The chain recombines TRBV28 with TRBJ2-1; 10 positions agree with TRBD2. CDR3 length: 13 residues. Germline assignment: CDR1 MDHEN and CDR2 SYDVKM. V trimming: 9 bases; J trimming: 10 bases; junction bases outside the gene matches: 9. The CDR3 loop is CASIAGGPREQFF. DNA of the CDR3: TGTGCCAGTATAGCGGGGGGCCCTCGGGAGCAGTTCTTC.

This clone came up a few times. CDR3 bases: TGTGCCAGCAGCTTAGTTAGCGGGGTCACCGGGGAGCTGTTTTTT. Its translation is CASSLVSGVTGELFF. The V and J genes are TRBV7-2 and TRBJ2-2, with 8 bases identical to TRBD2. The ends lost 1 base at V and 4 bases at J; junction bases unmatched: 2. The CDR3 is made up of 15 amino acids. CDR1 is SGHTA and CDR2 is FQGNSA in the germline V gene. The full variable domain, in which reference TRBV7-2 and TRBJ2-2 provide the parts outside the CDR3, is GAGVSQSPSNKVTEKGKDVELRCDPISGHTALYWYRQSLGQGLEFLIYFQGNSAPDKSGLPSDRFSAERTGGSVSTLTIQRTQQEDSAVYLCASSLVSGVTGELFFGEGSRLTVL.

The chain recombines TRBV5-5 with TRBJ1-5; the match to TRBD1 covers 11 bases. The J segment lost 5 bases and the V segment lost 5 bases, leaving 12 bases of the junction unmatched. The germline V gene has CDR1 SGHKS and CDR2 YYEKEE (reference sequence). This CDR3 has 17 residues. As DNA, the CDR3 is TGTGCCAGCAGTCCGGGACAGGGGGTTAAAGGCGATCAGCCCCAGCATTTT. Translated: CASSPGQGVKGDQPQHF.

The chain joins TRBV6-2 or TRBV6-3 to TRBJ1-6, with D possibly being TRBD1 (5 bases). CDR1 is MNHEY, CDR2 SVGEGT, per germline. V lost 6 bases to trimming and J lost 0 bases, with 15 bases between them. This CDR3 has 17 amino acids. The CDR3: CASSHWGPSSYNSPLHF. The CDR3 nucleotides read TGTGCCAGCAGCCACTGGGGCCCGAGCTCCTATAATTCACCCCTCCACTTT.

The rearrangement joins TRBV5-6 to TRBJ1-4; 8 bases agree with TRBD1. Germline CDR1 is SGHDT and CDR2 is YYEEEE. V was pared by 1 base and J by 8 bases, with 13 bases of the junction left unmatched. This CDR3 comprises 17 residues. This chain's CDR3 is CASSLSLLRQGREKLFF. In DNA form, the CDR3 reads TGTGCCAGCAGCTTGTCCCTCTTACGACAGGGGAGGGAAAAACTGTTTTTT.

CDR3 sequence: CASSFELAVYNEQFF. CDR3 coding DNA: TGCGCCAGCAGCTTTGAACTAGCGGTATACAATGAGCAGTTCTTC. The rearrangement uses TRBV5-1 and TRBJ2-1; 8 bases map to TRBD2. This CDR3 has 15 residues. Germline CDR1 reads SGHRS; CDR2 reads YFSETQ. The junction had 5 bases not matched to a gene; V was cut back by 2 bases and J by 4 bases.

V gene TRBV12-3 or TRBV12-4 combines with J gene TRBJ1-2, with D unresolved. The CDR3 contains 13 residues. V lost 3 bases and J 7 bases, leaving 12 bases between the germline ends. The CDR3 nucleotides are TGTGCCAGCAGTTTTGGCAGGTTTAGTGGCTACACCTTC. Protein: CASSFGRFSGYTF.

The chain has TRBV18 and TRBJ1-2; D is ambiguous. CDR3 length equals 12 residues. Germline assignment: CDR1 KGHSH and CDR2 LQKENI. V was shortened by 4 bases and J by 8 bases, with 11 bases between the two germline ends. Here the CDR3 reads CASSRDTEGYTF. CDR3 DNA: TGTGCCAGCTCACGAGACACAGAAGGCTACACCTTC.

CDR3 coding DNA: TGTGCCACCAGCAGAGAAGGACTTCCCGAGCAGTACTTC. Translated, it gives CATSREGLPEQYF. The chain employs TRBV15 and TRBJ2-7; a weak D match, TRBD2 (5 bases). The V end lost 0 bases, the J end lost 6 bases, and 9 bases lay between the germline ends. CDR3 length equals 13 residues. Germline loops: CDR1 LNHNV, CDR2 YYDKDF (reference sequence).

This clone was observed once. This rearrangement joins TRBV7-9 to TRBJ2-2, with 7 bases identical to TRBD1. CDR3 size: 17 residues. Germline V gene lookup returns CDR1 SEHNR and CDR2 FQNEAQ (reference sequence). J gave up 4 bases and V 0 bases, and 8 bases lay outside the gene matches. Written as DNA, the CDR3 is TGTGCCAGCAGCTTAGCGCTTTCGACAGGGAGCACCGGGGAGCTGTTTTTT. The encoded protein is CASSLALSTGSTGELFF.

The chain uses TRBV19 and TRBJ2-3; 7 nucleotides line up with TRBD1. The CDR3 is 16 residues long. V lost 4 bases and J lost 3; bases outside the gene matches: 10. Germline CDR1 reads LNHDA; CDR2 reads SQIVND (reference sequence). CDR3 loop: CASSTTDRVGTDTQYF. CDR3 bases: TGTGCCAGTAGTACGACCGACAGGGTTGGGACAGATACGCAGTATTTT.

V usage is TRBV7-6 and J usage is TRBJ2-3; tentatively, D is TRBD2 (7 bases). The CDR3 runs to 15 residues. V was trimmed by 2 bases and J by 3 bases, leaving 12 bases between them. Per the germline V gene, CDR1 is SGHVS and CDR2 is FNYEAQ. The CDR3 region is CASSLKGGATDTQYF. The CDR3 DNA is TGTGCCAGCAGCTTAAAAGGGGGGGCGACAGATACGCAGTATTTT. Combining the CDR3 with reference TRBV7-6 and TRBJ2-3 gives the whole variable domain GAGVSQSPRYKVTKRGQDVALRCDPISGHVSLYWYRQALGQGPEFLTYFNYEAQQDKSGLPNDRFSAERPEGSISTLTIQRTEQRDSAMYRCASSLKGGATDTQYFGPGTRLTVL.

The chain joins TRBV14 to TRBJ1-1, with D maybe TRBD1 (6 bases). V lost 5 bases and J lost 4, with 14 bases in between. Germline assignment: CDR1 SGHDN and CDR2 FVKESK. There are 14 residues in the CDR3. The CDR3 nucleotides are TGTGCCAGCAGCTTTACACTGGGGGCCACTGAAGCTTTCTTT. This codes for CASSFTLGATEAFF.

The chain links TRBV2 to TRBJ1-5; D not certain. The V gene lost 2 bases and the J gene lost 5 bases, with 13 bases spanning the gap. Germline CDR1 and CDR2: SNHLY and FYNNEI. There are 15 residues in the CDR3. CDR3 coding DNA: TGTGCCAGCAGTGAAAACCCGCGGGCCTATCAGCCCCAGCATTTT. It yields the protein CASSENPRAYQPQHF.

The rearrangement links TRBV11-2 to TRBJ2-7, with 8 positions matching TRBD1. Germline V lookup: CDR1 SGHAT, CDR2 FQNNGV. The CDR3 sequence is 13 residues long. J lost 4 bases, V lost 7 bases, and 6 bases had no gene match. The CDR3, as DNA: TGTGCCAGCACAGGACAGGGAAGGTACGAGCAGTACTTC. Protein sequence: CASTGQGRYEQYF. Based on the CDR3 plus reference TRBV11-2 and TRBJ2-7, the full variable domain is EAGVAQSPRYKIIEKRQSVAFWCNPISGHATLYWYQQILGQGPKLLIQFQNNGVVDDSQLPKDRFSAERLKGVDSTLKIQPAKLEDSAVYLCASTGQGRYEQYFGPGTRLTVT.

The chain is built from TRBV18 and TRBJ2-6; 8 bases fit TRBD1. The V gene end was trimmed by 2 bases and the J gene end by 0 bases; junction bases not matched to a gene: 9. Germline V CDR1 and CDR2: KGHSH, LQKENI. The CDR3 has 19 residues. The CDR3 is CASSPVSGTGSSGANVLTF. CDR3 DNA: TGTGCCAGCTCACCAGTGTCTGGGACAGGTAGCTCTGGGGCCAACGTCCTGACTTTC.

CDR3 sequence: CASSSRTGSQETQYF. For the CDR3, the DNA is TGTGCCAGCAGCTCTAGGACAGGCTCTCAAGAGACCCAGTACTTC. V and J are TRBV5-4 and TRBJ2-5, with 7 bases identical to TRBD1. This CDR3 is 15 amino acids long. In germline, CDR1 is SGHNT, CDR2 YYREEE (reference sequence). V shed 3 bases and J 2 bases; nucleotides not matched to a gene: 7. Drawing the rest from reference TRBV5-4 and TRBJ2-5, the complete variable domain is ETGVTQSPTHLIKTRGQQVTLRCSSQSGHNTVSWYQQALGQGPQFIFQYYREEENGRGNFPPRFSGLQFPNYSSELNVNALELDDSALYLCASSSRTGSQETQYFGPGTRLLVL.

As concerns this clone: In the same sample, other DNA sequences code for this CDR3. This chain uses TRBV9 with TRBJ1-3; D not certain. This CDR3 has 12 residues. V was trimmed by 4 bases and J by 4 bases, leaving 6 bases between them. In germline, CDR1 is SGDLS, CDR2 YYNGEE. Here the CDR3 reads CASSPRGNTIYF. In nucleotides, the CDR3 is TGTGCCAGCAGCCCACGGGGAAACACCATATATTTT.

V is TRBV28 and J is TRBJ1-1; weak D call: TRBD1 (6 bases). The CDR3 extends over 14 amino acids. Germline V gene data show CDR1 as MDHEN and CDR2 as SYDVKM. Trimming removed 6 bases at V and 1 base at J, with 12 bases between. The CDR3 sequence is CASRGDTANTEAFF. The CDR3, as DNA: TGTGCCAGCAGGGGGGACACCGCGAACACTGAAGCTTTCTTT.